Listed here are 11 T cell receptor beta chains from one sample, sequenced in a study of blood T cells in healthy people across ages (dated by TCRdb to between 2014 and 2017). Receptors were amplified or captured by 5' RACE. Sequencer: Illumina HiSeq 2500. A second PCR of roughly 7 to 12 cycles was run with a J-beta primer mix and a sample-barcoded 5' primer. TCRdb itself trimmed the public reads at Q25 with fastp, ran MiXCR and retained productive beta chains. Each CDR3 protein appears once, grouped with its most common genes and DNA. Across this sample there are about 1,500,000 distinct CDR3 sequences, with roughly 27% seen only once. In total, the top ten clones hold 7% to 9% of the sample. The sequencing input was blood. All receptors come from a woman under 40 in good health.

A note on this clonotype: This may be a read error: a much more frequent sequence differs by one nucleotide. The chain uses TRBV28 and TRBJ2-5; D is possibly TRBD1 or TRBD2 (5 bases each). Germline V gene lookup returns CDR1 MDHEN and CDR2 SYDVKM. The CDR3 has 12 amino acids. The chain's CDR3 is CASRRDRETRYF. CDR3 DNA sequence: TGTGCCAGCAGACGGGACCGAGAGACCCGGTACTTC.

This clonotype was seen a few times. The chain couples TRBV20-1 to TRBJ1-3, with D possibly TRBD1 on 5 matching bases. The CDR3 is 13 amino acids. V lost 2 bases, J lost 4 bases, and 9 bases lay in between. CDR1 is DFQATT and CDR2 is SNEGSKA in the germline V gene (reference sequence). Here the CDR3 DNA reads TGCAGTGCTAGATCAGACAGAGGAAACACCATATATTTT. Translating it yields CSARSDRGNTIYF.

This clonotype was counted a few times. This chain connects TRBV6-6 to TRBJ2-6; possibly TRBD1 or TRBD2 for D (5 bases each). Germline V gene lookup returns CDR1 MNHNY and CDR2 SVGAGI (reference sequence). Trimming removed 5 bases at V and 4 bases at J, with 18 bases between. The CDR3 length is 17 residues. Here the CDR3 DNA reads TGTGCCAGCAGTAACGGACCAGGGAGATCAGGGGCCAACGTCCTGACTTTC. Protein: CASSNGPGRSGANVLTF.

This clonotype has ten or more counts. One end of the junction varies from germline; a read error may be responsible. The chain employs TRBV6-5 and TRBJ2-3; D not certain. CDR3 length: 13 residues. Germline CDR1 is MNHEY and CDR2 is SVGAGI. The CDR3 loop reads CASSLQSTVTQYF. The DNA of the CDR3 is TGTGCCAGCAGCCTCCAGAGCACAGTTACGCAGTATTTT.

The V gene is TRBV24-1, the J gene TRBJ2-3, with TRBD1 identical over 7 bases. The length of the CDR3 is 14 residues. Germline V gene lookup returns CDR1 KGHDR and CDR2 SFDVKD. V shed 7 bases, J shed 2 bases, and the junction held 5 bases outside the gene matches. As DNA, the CDR3 is TGTGCCACCAGGGGACAGAGCCTCACAGATACGCAGTATTTT. Its translation: CATRGQSLTDTQYF.

The V call is TRBV20-1, the J call TRBJ1-2; D not certain. Trimming pared 5 bases from V and 8 bases from J, leaving 18 bases between. The CDR3 runs 13 residues. CDR1 and CDR2 (germline): DFQATT, SNEGSKA (reference sequence). CDR3 sequence: CSAFDGKGRGYTF. The CDR3 coding sequence is TGCAGTGCTTTCGACGGGAAAGGTCGCGGCTACACCTTC.

This clonotype has a count of ten or more. This rearrangement joins TRBV7-2 to TRBJ1-6; D is undetermined. In germline, CDR1 is SGHTA, CDR2 FQGNSA. Trimming removed 1 base from V and 1 base from J, with 5 bases in between. The CDR3 is 15 amino acids. Here the CDR3 DNA reads TGTGCCAGCAGCTTAGTAGTGTCCTATAATTCACCCCTCCACTTT. Its translation: CASSLVVSYNSPLHF.

The chain carries TRBV27 and TRBJ1-2; TRBD1 matches at 11 bases. V lost 2 bases to trimming and J lost 7 bases; unmatched junction nucleotides: 9. Germline assignment: CDR1 MNHEY and CDR2 SMNVEV (reference sequence). The CDR3 totals 16 residues. DNA of the CDR3: TGTGCCAGCAGTTTACGGACAGGGGGCGAGGTCGGTGGCTACACCTTC. The encoded protein is CASSLRTGGEVGGYTF.

The table lists this clonotype with many counts. The chain uses TRBV6-4 and TRBJ1-4; D might be TRBD1 (6 bases). CDR1 and CDR2 (germline): MRHNA, SNTAGT. Trimming removed 10 bases from V and 6 bases from J, with 9 bases in between. The CDR3 is 11 residues long. The CDR3 reads CAIRQDEKLFF. The CDR3 nucleotides read TGTGCCATTCGACAGGATGAAAAACTGTTTTTT.

Only a few counts were recorded for this clonotype. The chain couples TRBV12-3 or TRBV12-4 to TRBJ1-4, with TRBD1 matching 8 bases. The CDR3 sequence is 15 residues long. The V gene end was trimmed by 6 bases and the J gene end by 8 bases; junction bases not matched to a gene: 11. CDR3 coding DNA: TGTGCCAGCAGCCGAGGACAGGGACGGCAGGAAAAACTGTTTTTT. It translates to CASSRGQGRQEKLFF.

The chain joins TRBV27 to TRBJ2-7; possible D gene TRBD1, 5 bases. V lost 5 bases and J lost 2, with 16 bases in between. The germline gives CDR1 MNHEY, CDR2 SMNVEV (reference sequence). There are 15 residues in the CDR3. In nucleotides, the CDR3 is TGTGCCAGCAGTGATCGACAGAAGGGTCCCTACGAGCAGTACTTC. This sequence encodes CASSDRQKGPYEQYF.